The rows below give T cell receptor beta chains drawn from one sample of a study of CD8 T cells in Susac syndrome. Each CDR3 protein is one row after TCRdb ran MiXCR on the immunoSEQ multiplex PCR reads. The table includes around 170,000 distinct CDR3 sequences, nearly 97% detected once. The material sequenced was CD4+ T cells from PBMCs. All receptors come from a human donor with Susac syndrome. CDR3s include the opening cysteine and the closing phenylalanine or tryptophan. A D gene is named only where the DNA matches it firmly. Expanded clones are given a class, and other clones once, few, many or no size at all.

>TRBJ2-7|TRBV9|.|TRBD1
TGTGCCAGCAGCCTCTCACGGGGACAGAAGTACGAGCAGTACTTC
CASSLSRGQKYEQYF
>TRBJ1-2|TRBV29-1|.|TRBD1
TGCAGCGGGGGGACAGGCCACCTTCACACCTTC
CSGGTGHLHTF
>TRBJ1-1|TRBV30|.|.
TGTGCCTGGAGGAAAGGAAGGTACACTGAAGCTTTCTTT
CAWRKGRYTEAFF
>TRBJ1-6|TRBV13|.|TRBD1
TGTGCCAGCAGCTTAGGAGGAGGGGGCGCAAATAATTCACCCCTCCACTTT
CASSLGGGGANNSPLHF
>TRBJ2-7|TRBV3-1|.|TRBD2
TGTGCCAGCAGCCTAAGCGGGGGGGCCCGCGAGCAGTACTTC
CASSLSGGAREQYF
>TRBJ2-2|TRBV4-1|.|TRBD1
TGCGCCAGCCGGAGTGGACAGGGTGGCGGGGAGCTGTTTTTT
CASRSGQGGGELFF
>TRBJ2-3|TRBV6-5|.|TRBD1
TGTGCCAGCAGGGACCGACAGGGAAGCACAGATACCCAGTATTTT
CASRDRQGSTDTQYF
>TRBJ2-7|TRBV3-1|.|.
TGTGCCAGCAGCTCACACAGGCGGACCTCCTACGAGCAGTACTTC
CASSSHRRTSYEQYF
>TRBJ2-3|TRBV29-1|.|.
TGCAGCGTTGGGGCAGGTGGGACAGATACGCAGTATTTT
CSVGAGGTDTQYF
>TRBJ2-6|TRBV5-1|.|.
TGCGCCAGCAGCTTGCGACCCTCTGGGGCCAACGTCCTGACTTTC
CASSLRPSGANVLTF
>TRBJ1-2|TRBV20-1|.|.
TGCAGTGCTAGACTCCAGGGGTATGGCTACACCTTC
CSARLQGYGYTF
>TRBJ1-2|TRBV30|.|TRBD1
TGTGCCTGGACAAACCCGGGACAGGGCTATGGCTACACCTTC
CAWTNPGQGYGYTF
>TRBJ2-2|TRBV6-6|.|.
TGTGCCAGCAACCACCCACCCGAAACCGGGGAGCTGTTTTTT
CASNHPPETGELFF
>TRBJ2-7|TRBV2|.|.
TGTGCCAGCAGCAAAGGGTCCATCTACGAGCAGTACTTC
CASSKGSIYEQYF
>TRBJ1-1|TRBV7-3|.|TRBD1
TGTGCCAGCAGCCCCCGGTCTAGGGGACAGGGGATACCTGAAGCTTTCTTT
CASSPRSRGQGIPEAFF
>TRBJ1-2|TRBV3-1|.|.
TGTGCCAGCAGCTCAGAAGACCGTCCTACCTTC
CASSSEDRPTF
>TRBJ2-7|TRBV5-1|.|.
TGCGCCAGCAGCCGGGACGAGAGCTCCTACGAGCAGTACTTC
CASSRDESSYEQYF
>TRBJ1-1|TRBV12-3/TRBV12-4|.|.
TGTGCCAGCAGTTTTTGGCGGGGGGAAGCTTTCTTT
CASSFWRGEAFF
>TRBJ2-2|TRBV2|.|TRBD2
TGTGCCAGCAGGACTAGCGGGGGGGCTCTCACCGGGGAGCTGTTTTTT
CASRTSGGALTGELFF
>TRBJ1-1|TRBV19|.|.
TGTGCCAGTAGTATCTCATTCTTGCCTGAAGCTTTCTTT
CASSISFLPEAFF
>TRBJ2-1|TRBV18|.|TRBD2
TGTGCCAGCTCACCACCGCGGGGGACTAGCGGGGGCAACTACAATGAGCAGTTCTTC
CASSPPRGTSGGNYNEQFF
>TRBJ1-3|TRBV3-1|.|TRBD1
TGTGCCAGCAGCCAGGCTCTTCAGGGGGGTAACACCATATATTTT
CASSQALQGGNTIYF
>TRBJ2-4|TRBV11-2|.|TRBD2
TGTGCCAGCAGCTTAGACACTAGCGGGGGGAACATTCAGTACTTC
CASSLDTSGGNIQYF
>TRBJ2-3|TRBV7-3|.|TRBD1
TGTGCCAGCAGCTTAAAAGGGGGCGGCGTGAGCACAGATACGCAGTATTTT
CASSLKGGGVSTDTQYF
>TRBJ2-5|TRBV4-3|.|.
TGCGCCAGCAGCCAAGAGTGGGGGGCCCGGGAGACCCAGTACTTC
CASSQEWGARETQYF
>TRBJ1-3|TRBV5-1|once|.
TGCGCCAGCAGCTTGGGCTCTACAGGGATGATTTCTGGAAACACCATATATTTT
CASSLGSTGMISGNTIYF
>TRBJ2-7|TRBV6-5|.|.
TGTGCCAGCAGTTACTCTCTCCGGGCCTTCCCCTACGAGCAGTACTTC
CASSYSLRAFPYEQYF
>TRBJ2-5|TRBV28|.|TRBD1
TGTGCCAGCGTGGGACAGGTGAAATTGGAGACCCAGTACTTC
CASVGQVKLETQYF
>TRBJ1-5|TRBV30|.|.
TGTGCCTGTCGTCAGGATACCCTTGGGCCCCAGCATTTT
CACRQDTLGPQHF
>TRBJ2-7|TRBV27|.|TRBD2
TGTGCCAGCAGTCCCCGACTAGCGGGGATCTCCTACGAGCAGTACTTC
CASSPRLAGISYEQYF
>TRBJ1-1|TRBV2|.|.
TGTGCCAGCAGTGAGAGGCAGAACATGAACACTGAAGCTTTCTTT
CASSERQNMNTEAFF
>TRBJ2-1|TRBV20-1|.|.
TGCAGTGCCACAAAGCGGGCGAGCTCCTACAATGAGCAGTTCTTC
CSATKRASSYNEQFF
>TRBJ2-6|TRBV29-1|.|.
TGCAGCGTTGAAGACTCTGGGGCCAACGTCCTGACTTTC
CSVEDSGANVLTF
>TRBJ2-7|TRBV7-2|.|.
TGTGCCAGCAGCCCTCTGGGGAGGTATGGCGAGCAGTACTTC
CASSPLGRYGEQYF
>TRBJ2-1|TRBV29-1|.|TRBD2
TGCAGCGTTCAGCCCGGGGGGACCACTTGGAATGAGCAGTTCTTC
CSVQPGGTTWNEQFF
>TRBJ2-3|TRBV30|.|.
TGTGCCTGCGAGGGGGGGAGCACAGATACGCAGTATTTT
CACEGGSTDTQYF
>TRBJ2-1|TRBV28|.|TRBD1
TGTGCCAGCAGGGCAGGGGGCATAAATGAGCAGTTCTTC
CASRAGGINEQFF
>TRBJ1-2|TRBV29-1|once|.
TGCAGCGCTCCGTCGGGCTATGGCTACACCTTC
CSAPSGYGYTF
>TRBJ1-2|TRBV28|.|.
TGTGCCAGCAGTTTGTGGGGGGCGGTAAACTATGGCTACACCTTC
CASSLWGAVNYGYTF
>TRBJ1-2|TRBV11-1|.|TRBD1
TGTGCCAGCAGCGCTGGACAGGGGGATGGCTACACCTTC
CASSAGQGDGYTF
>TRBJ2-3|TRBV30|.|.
TGTGCCTGGAGTGCAGGCACAGATACGCAGTATTTT
CAWSAGTDTQYF
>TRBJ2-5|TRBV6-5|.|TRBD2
TGTGCCAGCACCCCAGCGGGGGCCACCGGGGAGACCCAGTACTTC
CASTPAGATGETQYF
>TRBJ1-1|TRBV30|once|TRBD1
TGTGCCTGGAGTGTACAGGGACAGTCGAACACTGAAGCTTTCTTT
CAWSVQGQSNTEAFF
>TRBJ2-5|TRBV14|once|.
TGTGCCAGCAGCAAAACGAGGGGGAAAGAGACCCAGTACTTC
CASSKTRGKETQYF
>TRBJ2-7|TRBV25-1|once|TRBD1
TGTGCCAGCACCCCAGGCCCCTCGGGACAGGGTCGATCCTACGAGCAGTACTTC
CASTPGPSGQGRSYEQYF
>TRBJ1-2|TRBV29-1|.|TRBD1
TGCAGCGTTGGACCGGGACAGGGCGAAGTTAAAGGCTACACCTTC
CSVGPGQGEVKGYTF
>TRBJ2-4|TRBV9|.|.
TGTGCCAGCAGCACCAAGGAGGCCAAAAACATTCAGTACTTC
CASSTKEAKNIQYF
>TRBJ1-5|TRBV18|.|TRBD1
TGTGCCAGCTCCCACTCCCAGCGCGGACAGGGACGGAGAGGTCAGCCCCAGCATTTT
CASSHSQRGQGRRGQPQHF
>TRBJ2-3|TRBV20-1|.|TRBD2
TGCAGTGCTAGAACCGGGACTAGGGCTAGCACAGATACGCAGTATTTT
CSARTGTRASTDTQYF
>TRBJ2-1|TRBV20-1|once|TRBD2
TGCAGTACAACTAGCGGGGGGGCACAGGAGCAGTTCTTC
CSTTSGGAQEQFF
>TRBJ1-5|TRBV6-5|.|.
TGTGCCAGCAGGCCCCCGGGATCTAGCAATCAGCCCCAGCATTTT
CASRPPGSSNQPQHF
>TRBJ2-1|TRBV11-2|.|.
TGTGCCAGCAGCTCAACCTTATCCTCCTACAATGAGCAGTTCTTC
CASSSTLSSYNEQFF
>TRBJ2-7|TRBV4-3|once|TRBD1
TGCGCCAGCAGCCAAGGCAGGGGGCTGAGCTCCTACGAGCAGTACTTC
CASSQGRGLSSYEQYF
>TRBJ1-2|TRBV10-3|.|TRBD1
TGTGCCATCAGTTCAGGGGGCGCGAGTAAATTAGACTATGGCTACACCTTC
CAISSGGASKLDYGYTF
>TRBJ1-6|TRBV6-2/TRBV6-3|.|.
TGTGCCAGCAGCCGCTACTCGGTAGAGTACTCACCCCTCCACTTT
CASSRYSVEYSPLHF
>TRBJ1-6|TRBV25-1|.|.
TGTGCCAGCATGTCTCAGGGGAATAATTCACCCCTCCACTTT
CASMSQGNNSPLHF
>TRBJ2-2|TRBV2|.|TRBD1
TGTGCCACCCGGGTCCAGGGGGTTTACACCGGGGAGCTGTTTTTT
CATRVQGVYTGELFF
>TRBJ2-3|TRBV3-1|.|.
TGTGCCAGCAGCCACGGCGGAGATACGCAGTATTTT
CASSHGGDTQYF